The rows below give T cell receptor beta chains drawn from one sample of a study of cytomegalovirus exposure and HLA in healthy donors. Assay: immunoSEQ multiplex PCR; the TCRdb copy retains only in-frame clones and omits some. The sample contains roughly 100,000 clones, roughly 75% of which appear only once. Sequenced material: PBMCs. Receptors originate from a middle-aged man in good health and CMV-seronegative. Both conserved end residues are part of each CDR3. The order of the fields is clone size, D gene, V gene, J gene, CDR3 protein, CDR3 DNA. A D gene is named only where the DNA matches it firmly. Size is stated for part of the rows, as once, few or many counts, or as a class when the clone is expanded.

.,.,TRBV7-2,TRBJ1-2,CASSFQGRNYGYTF,TGTGCCAGCAGCTTTCAGGGGCGCAACTATGGCTACACCTTC
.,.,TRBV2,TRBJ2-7,CASSTQIYPSYEQYF,TGTGCCAGCAGCACCCAAATTTACCCCTCCTACGAGCAGTACTTC
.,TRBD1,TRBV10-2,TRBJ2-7,CASRGAARGTGHTYEQYF,TGCGCCAGCAGGGGGGCGGCCCGAGGGACAGGGCATACCTACGAGCAGTACTTC
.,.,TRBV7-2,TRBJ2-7,CASSLIAYEQYF,TGTGCCAGCAGCCTGATAGCCTACGAGCAGTACTTC
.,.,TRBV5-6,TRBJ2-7,CASSFLGGQATGEQYF,TGTGCCAGCAGCTTTTTAGGCGGGCAGGCCACTGGCGAGCAGTACTTC
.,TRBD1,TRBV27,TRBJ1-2,CASSRTGGSLFGYTF,TGTGCCAGCAGTAGGACAGGGGGCTCACTCTTTGGCTACACCTTC
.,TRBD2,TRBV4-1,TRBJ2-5,CASSQDSASGGRETQYF,TGCGCCAGCAGCCAAGATTCGGCTAGCGGGGGGAGGGAGACCCAGTACTTC
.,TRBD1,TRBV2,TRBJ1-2,CASSAGQGAVGYTF,TGTGCCAGCAGTGCCGGACAGGGGGCGGTCGGCTACACCTTC
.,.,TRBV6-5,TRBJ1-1,CASSYGPNMNTEAFF,TGTGCCAGCAGTTACGGCCCGAACATGAACACTGAAGCTTTCTTT
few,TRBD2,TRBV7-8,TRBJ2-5,CASSLENLAGGLGQTQYF,TGTGCCAGCAGCTTAGAGAATCTAGCGGGGGGTCTTGGGCAGACCCAGTACTTC
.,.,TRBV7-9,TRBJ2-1,CASSRGPAGQFF,TGTGCCAGCAGCAGAGGACCGGCGGGGCAGTTCTTC
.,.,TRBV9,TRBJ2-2,CASSATGELFF,TGTGCCAGCAGCGCGACCGGGGAGCTGTTTTTT
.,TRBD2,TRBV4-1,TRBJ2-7,CASSQGPPGLAAYEQYF,TGCGCCAGCAGCCAAGGACCTCCGGGACTAGCAGCCTACGAGCAGTACTTC
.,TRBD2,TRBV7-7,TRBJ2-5,CASSVGTSGTETQYF,TGTGCCAGCAGCGTTGGGACTAGCGGTACAGAGACCCAGTACTTC
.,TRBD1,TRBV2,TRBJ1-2,CASSESRTGSLGGYTF,TGTGCCAGCAGTGAATCCCGGACAGGGAGTTTAGGTGGCTACACCTTC
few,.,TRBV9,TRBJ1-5,CASSVGPNQPQHF,TGTGCCAGCAGCGTAGGTCCTAATCAGCCCCAGCATTTT
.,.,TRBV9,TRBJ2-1,CASSVALAPVGNEQFF,TGTGCCAGCAGCGTAGCCCTAGCCCCCGTCGGCAATGAGCAGTTCTTC
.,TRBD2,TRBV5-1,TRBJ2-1,CASSQGLAGGRSYNEQFF,TGCGCCAGCAGCCAGGGACTAGCGGGGGGGCGCTCCTACAATGAGCAGTTCTTC
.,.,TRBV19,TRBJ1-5,CASSILLPNQPQHF,TGTGCCAGTAGTATACTCCTACCCAATCAGCCCCAGCATTTT
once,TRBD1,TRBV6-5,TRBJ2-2,CASSRRDRAGGELFF,TGTGCCAGCAGCCGACGGGACAGGGCCGGCGGGGAGCTGTTTTTT
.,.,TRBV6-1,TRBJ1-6,CASSELLGRNNSPLHF,TGTGCCAGCAGTGAACTTCTGGGGCGGAACAATTCACCCCTCCACTTT
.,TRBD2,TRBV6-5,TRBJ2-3,CASSYRGGAGTDTQYF,TGTGCCAGCAGTTACCGGGGGGGGGCAGGGACAGATACGCAGTATTTT
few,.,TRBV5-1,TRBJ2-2,CASSLAVGVDTGELFF,TGCGCCAGCAGCTTGGCGGTCGGGGTGGACACCGGGGAGCTGTTTTTT
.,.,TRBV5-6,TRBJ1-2,CASIDGRGNYGYTF,TGTGCCAGCATCGACGGGCGGGGGAACTATGGCTACACCTTC
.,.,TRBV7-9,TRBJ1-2,CSSSLPRGGYTF,TGTTCCAGCAGCTTACCCAGGGGCGGCTACACCTTC
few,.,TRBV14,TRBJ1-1,CASSVGGNTEAFF,TGTGCCAGCAGCGTCGGGGGGAACACTGAAGCTTTCTTT
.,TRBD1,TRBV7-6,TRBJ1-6,CASSAQGAASPLHF,TGTGCCAGCAGCGCTCAGGGGGCTGCTTCACCCCTCCACTTT
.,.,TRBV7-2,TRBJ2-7,CASSRRELPGEQYF,TGTGCCAGCAGCCGCCGGGAGCTACCCGGGGAGCAGTACTTC
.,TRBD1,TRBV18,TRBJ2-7,CASSPGTGQTYEQYF,TGTGCCAGCTCACCAGGGACAGGGCAAACCTACGAGCAGTACTTC
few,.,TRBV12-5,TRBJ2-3,CASGLVLRAATDTQYF,TGTGCTAGTGGTTTGGTACTTAGAGCGGCCACAGATACGCAGTATTTT
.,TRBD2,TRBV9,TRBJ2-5,CASSVGGGQETQYF,TGTGCCAGCAGCGTAGGGGGGGGGCAAGAGACCCAGTACTTC
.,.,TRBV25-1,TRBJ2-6,CASSERGRGSSGANVLTF,TGTGCCAGCAGTGAACGCGGCCGGGGGAGCTCTGGGGCCAACGTCCTGACTTTC
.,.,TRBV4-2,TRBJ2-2,CASSPQVPNGGPGELFF,TGTGCCAGCAGCCCCCAGGTGCCAAACGGAGGGCCCGGGGAGCTGTTTTTT
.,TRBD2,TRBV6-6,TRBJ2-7,CASSYKAGGYYEQYF,TGTGCCAGCAGTTACAAAGCGGGGGGTTACTACGAGCAGTACTTC
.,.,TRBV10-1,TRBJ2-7,CASSVASSYEQYF,TGCGCCAGCAGTGTGGCCTCCTCCTACGAGCAGTACTTC
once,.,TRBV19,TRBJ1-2,CASSSSGDYGYTF,TGTGCCAGTAGTAGTTCCGGGGATTATGGCTACACCTTC
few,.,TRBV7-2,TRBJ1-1,CASSPPGRGRAFF,TGTGCCAGCAGCCCCCCGGGCAGGGGCCGAGCTTTCTTT
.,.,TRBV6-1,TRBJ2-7,CASNEDRRDYEQYF,TGTGCCAGCAACGAGGACAGACGCGACTACGAGCAGTACTTC
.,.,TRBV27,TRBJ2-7,CASSGLSTYEQYF,TGTGCCAGCAGCGGACTATCAACCTACGAGCAGTACTTC
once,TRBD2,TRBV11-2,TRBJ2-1,CASSNRLAGGYNEQFF,TGTGCCAGCAGCAACCGACTAGCGGGGGGGTACAATGAGCAGTTCTTC
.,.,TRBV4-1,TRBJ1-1,CASSQGGGSKNTEAFF,TGCGCCAGCAGCCAAGGAGGAGGGTCTAAGAACACTGAAGCTTTCTTT
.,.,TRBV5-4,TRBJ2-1,CASSLEGGTYNEQFF,TGTGCCAGCAGCTTGGAAGGGGGTACCTACAATGAGCAGTTCTTC
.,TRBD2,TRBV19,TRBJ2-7,CASSIGQRGTYEQYF,TGTGCCAGTAGTATAGGACAGCGGGGGACTTACGAGCAGTACTTC
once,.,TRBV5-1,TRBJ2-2,CASSLWGAGELFF,TGCGCCAGCAGCTTGTGGGGGGCCGGGGAGCTGTTTTTT
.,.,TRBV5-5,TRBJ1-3,CASSLGARTRGNTIYF,TGTGCCAGCAGCTTAGGAGCCCGGACAAGAGGAAACACCATATATTTT
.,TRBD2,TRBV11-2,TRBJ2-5,CASSLEGSGGVSQETQYF,TGTGCCAGCAGCTTAGAGGGTAGCGGGGGGGTTAGCCAAGAGACCCAGTACTTC
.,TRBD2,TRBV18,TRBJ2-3,CASSPTGGAGFTDTQYF,TGTGCCAGCTCACCTACCGGGGGAGCGGGGTTCACAGATACGCAGTATTTT
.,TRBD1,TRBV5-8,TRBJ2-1,CASSAGQGSYNEQFF,TGTGCCAGCAGCGCGGGACAGGGCTCCTACAATGAGCAGTTCTTC
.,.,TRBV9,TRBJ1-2,CASSVGNTGRYGYTF,TGTGCCAGCAGCGTAGGGAATACAGGGCGCTATGGCTACACCTTC
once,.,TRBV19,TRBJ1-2,CASTTGHGYTF,TGTGCCAGTACGACAGGTCATGGCTACACCTTC
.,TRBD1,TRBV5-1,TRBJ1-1,CASSLRTGGSLNTEAFF,TGCGCCAGCAGCTTAAGGACAGGGGGCAGTTTGAACACTGAAGCTTTCTTT
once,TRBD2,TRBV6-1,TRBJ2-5,CASSGGGPQETQYF,TGTGCCAGCAGTGGCGGGGGGCCCCAAGAGACCCAGTACTTC
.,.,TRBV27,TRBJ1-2,CASSLRGYGYTF,TGTGCCAGCAGTTTACGGGGCTATGGCTACACCTTC
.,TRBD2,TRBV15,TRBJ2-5,CATSSTGTSGETQYF,TGTGCCACCAGCTCAACCGGGACTAGTGGAGAGACCCAGTACTTC
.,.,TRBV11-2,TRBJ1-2,CASSLVPQGGYTF,TGTGCCAGCAGCTTAGTCCCCCAGGGAGGCTACACCTTC